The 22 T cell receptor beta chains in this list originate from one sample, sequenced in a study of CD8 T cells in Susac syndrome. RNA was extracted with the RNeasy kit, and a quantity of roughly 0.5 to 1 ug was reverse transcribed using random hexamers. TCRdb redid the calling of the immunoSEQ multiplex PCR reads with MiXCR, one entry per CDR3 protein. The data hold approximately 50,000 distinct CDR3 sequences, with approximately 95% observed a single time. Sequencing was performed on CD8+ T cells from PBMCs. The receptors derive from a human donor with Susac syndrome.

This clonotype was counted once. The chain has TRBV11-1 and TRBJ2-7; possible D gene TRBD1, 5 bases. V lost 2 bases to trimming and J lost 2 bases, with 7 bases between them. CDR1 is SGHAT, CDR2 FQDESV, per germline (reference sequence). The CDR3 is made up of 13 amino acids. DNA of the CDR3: TGTGCCAGCAGCTTACCAGGGCCCTACGAGCAGTACTTC. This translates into CASSLPGPYEQYF.

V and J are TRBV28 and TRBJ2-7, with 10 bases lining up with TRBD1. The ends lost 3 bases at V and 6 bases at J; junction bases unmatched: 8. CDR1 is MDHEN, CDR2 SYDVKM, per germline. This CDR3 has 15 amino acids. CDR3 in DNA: TGTGCCAGCAGTTTTAGCCGGGACAGGGGCGGCGAGCAGTACTTC. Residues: CASSFSRDRGGEQYF.

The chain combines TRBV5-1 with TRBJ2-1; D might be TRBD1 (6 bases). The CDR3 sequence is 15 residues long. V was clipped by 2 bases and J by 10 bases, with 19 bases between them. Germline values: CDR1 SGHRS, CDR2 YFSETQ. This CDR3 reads CASSFIQGDITEQFF. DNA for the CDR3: TGCGCCAGCAGCTTTATACAGGGAGATATCACCGAGCAGTTCTTC.

The CDR3 sequence: CASSPVGLAGFQKQFF. As DNA, the CDR3 is TGTGCCAGCAGCCCGGTGGGACTAGCGGGGTTCCAAAAGCAGTTCTTC. V is TRBV14 and J is TRBJ2-1; 13 bases map to TRBD2. Germline trimming cut 4 bases from V and 11 bases from J; bases unmatched to any gene: 11. Germline V lookup: CDR1 SGHDN, CDR2 FVKESK. CDR3 length: 16 residues.

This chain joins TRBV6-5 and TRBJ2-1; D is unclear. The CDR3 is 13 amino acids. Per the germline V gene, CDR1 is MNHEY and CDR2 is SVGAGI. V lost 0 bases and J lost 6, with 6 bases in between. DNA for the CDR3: TGTGCCAGCAGTTACTCGGGCAGCAATGAGCAGTTCTTC. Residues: CASSYSGSNEQFF.

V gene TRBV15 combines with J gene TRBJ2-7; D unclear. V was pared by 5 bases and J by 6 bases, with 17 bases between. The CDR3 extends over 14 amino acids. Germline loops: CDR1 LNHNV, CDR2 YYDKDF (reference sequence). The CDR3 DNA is TGTGCCACCAGCCCCCGATATCAAGAGCGCGAGCAGTACTTC. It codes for CATSPRYQEREQYF.

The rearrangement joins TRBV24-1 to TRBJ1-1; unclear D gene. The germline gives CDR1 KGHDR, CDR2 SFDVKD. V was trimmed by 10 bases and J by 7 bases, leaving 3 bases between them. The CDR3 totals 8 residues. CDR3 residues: CATIEAFF. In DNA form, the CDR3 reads TGTGCCACAATTGAAGCTTTCTTT.

The CDR3 region has the DNA TGCGCCAGCAGTTATGGGACTAGCGGGAGCACAGATACGCAGTATTTT. Translated, it gives CASSYGTSGSTDTQYF. This sequence joins TRBV10-1 and TRBJ2-3; 12 bases fit TRBD2. Losses at the gene ends were 5 bases for V and 0 bases for J; bases not matched to a gene: 3. The CDR3 runs 16 residues. CDR1 WNHNN and CDR2 SYGVQD come from the germline V gene (reference sequence).

The CDR3 loop reads CASRASGGAYEQFF. Written as DNA, the CDR3 is TGTGCCAGCAGAGCTAGCGGGGGGGCCTATGAGCAGTTCTTC. The V call is TRBV2, the J call TRBJ2-1, with TRBD2 matching 12 bases. The germline gives CDR1 SNHLY, CDR2 FYNNEI. The V and J ends lost 6 bases and 8 bases, in that order; junction bases with no gene match: 5. This CDR3 comprises 14 residues.

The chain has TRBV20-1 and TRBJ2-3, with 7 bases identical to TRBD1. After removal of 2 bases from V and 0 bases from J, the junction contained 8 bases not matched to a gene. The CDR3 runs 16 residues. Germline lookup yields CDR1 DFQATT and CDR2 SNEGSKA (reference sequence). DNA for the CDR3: TGCAGTGCTAGATTGGGCCGGGACAGAAGCACAGATACGCAGTATTTT. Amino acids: CSARLGRDRSTDTQYF.

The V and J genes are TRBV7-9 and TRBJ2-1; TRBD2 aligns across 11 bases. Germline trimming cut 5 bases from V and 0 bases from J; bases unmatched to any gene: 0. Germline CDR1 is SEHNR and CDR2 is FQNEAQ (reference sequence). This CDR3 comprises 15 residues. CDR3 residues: CASSTSGSSYNEQFF. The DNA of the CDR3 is TGTGCCAGCAGCACTAGCGGGAGCTCCTACAATGAGCAGTTCTTC.

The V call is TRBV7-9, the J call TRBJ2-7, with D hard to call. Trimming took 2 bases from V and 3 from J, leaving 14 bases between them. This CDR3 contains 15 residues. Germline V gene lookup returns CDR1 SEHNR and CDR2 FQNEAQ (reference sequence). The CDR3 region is CASSLTLDRNYEQYF. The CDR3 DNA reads TGTGCCAGCAGCTTAACCCTGGACCGAAACTACGAGCAGTACTTC. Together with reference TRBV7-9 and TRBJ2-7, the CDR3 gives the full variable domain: DTGVSQNPRHKITKRGQNVTFRCDPISEHNRLYWYRQTLGQGPEFLTYFQNEAQLEKSRLLSDRFSAERPKGSFSTLEIQRTEQGDSAMYLCASSLTLDRNYEQYFGPGTRLTVT.

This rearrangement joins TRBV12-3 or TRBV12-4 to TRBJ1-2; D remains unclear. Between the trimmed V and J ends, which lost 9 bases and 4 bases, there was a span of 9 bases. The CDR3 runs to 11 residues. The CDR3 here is CASDGVYGYTF. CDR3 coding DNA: TGTGCCAGTGATGGGGTCTATGGCTACACCTTC.

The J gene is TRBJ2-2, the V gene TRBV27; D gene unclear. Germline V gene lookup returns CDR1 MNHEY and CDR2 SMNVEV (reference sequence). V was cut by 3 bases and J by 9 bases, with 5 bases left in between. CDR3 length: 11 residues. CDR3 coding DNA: TGTGCCAGCAGTTTGGGCAGGGAGCTGTTTTTT. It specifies CASSLGRELFF.

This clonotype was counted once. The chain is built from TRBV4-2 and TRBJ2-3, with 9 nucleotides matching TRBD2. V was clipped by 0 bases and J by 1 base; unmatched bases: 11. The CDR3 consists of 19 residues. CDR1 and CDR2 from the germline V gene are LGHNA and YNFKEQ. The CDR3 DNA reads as TGTGCCAGCAGCCAAGATTCGTGGGCTAGCGGGACACGCACAGATACGCAGTATTTT. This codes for CASSQDSWASGTRTDTQYF.

The CDR3 bases are TGCAGCGTCGGGGGACAGCCCCAGCATTTT. This gives the protein CSVGGQPQHF. The chain employs TRBV29-1 and TRBJ1-5, with D perhaps matching TRBD1 (5 bases). The V gene lost 6 bases and the J gene lost 7 bases, with 7 bases spanning the gap. Germline loops: CDR1 SQVTM, CDR2 ANQGSEA. This CDR3 has 10 amino acids.

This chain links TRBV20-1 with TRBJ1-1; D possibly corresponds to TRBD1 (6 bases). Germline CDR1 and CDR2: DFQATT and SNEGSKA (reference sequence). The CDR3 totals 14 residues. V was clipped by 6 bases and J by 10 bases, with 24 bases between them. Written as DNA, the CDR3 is TGCAGTGCCCCAGTCCCCAAAACAGGGCACGGAGCTTTCTTT. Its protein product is CSAPVPKTGHGAFF.

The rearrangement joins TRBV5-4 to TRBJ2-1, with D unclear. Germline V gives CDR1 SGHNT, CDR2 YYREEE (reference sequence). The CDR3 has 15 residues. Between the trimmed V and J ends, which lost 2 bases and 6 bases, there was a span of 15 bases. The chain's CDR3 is CASSLTTRPRNEQFF. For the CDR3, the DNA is TGTGCCAGCAGCTTAACAACCCGACCCCGCAATGAGCAGTTCTTC.

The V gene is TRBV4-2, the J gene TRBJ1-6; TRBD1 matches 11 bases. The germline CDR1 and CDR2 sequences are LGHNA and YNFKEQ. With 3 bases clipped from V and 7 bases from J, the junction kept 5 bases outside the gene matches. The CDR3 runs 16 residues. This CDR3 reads CASSQYRDRGNSPLHF. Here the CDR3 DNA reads TGTGCCAGCAGCCAGTACCGGGACAGGGGGAATTCACCCCTCCACTTT.

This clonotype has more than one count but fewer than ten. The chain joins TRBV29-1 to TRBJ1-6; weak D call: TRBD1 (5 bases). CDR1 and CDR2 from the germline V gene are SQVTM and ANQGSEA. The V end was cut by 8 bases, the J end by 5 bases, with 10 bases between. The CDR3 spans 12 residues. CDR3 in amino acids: CSNDSNNSPLHF. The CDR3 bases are TGCAGCAACGACAGTAATAATTCACCCCTCCACTTT.

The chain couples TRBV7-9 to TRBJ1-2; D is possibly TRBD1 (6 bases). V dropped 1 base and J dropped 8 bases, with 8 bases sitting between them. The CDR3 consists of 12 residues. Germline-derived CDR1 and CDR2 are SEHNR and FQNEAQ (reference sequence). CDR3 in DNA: TGTGCCAGCAGCTTAGAGGGGGTCGGCTACACCTTC. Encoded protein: CASSLEGVGYTF.

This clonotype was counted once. The CDR3 loop reads CASSSPGTTAYEQYF. CDR3 bases: TGTGCCAGCAGCTCCCCCGGGACCACGGCCTACGAGCAGTACTTC. The chain has TRBV7-9 and TRBJ2-7; possibly TRBD1 or TRBD2 for D (5 bases each). This CDR3 has 15 amino acids. The V and J ends lost 4 bases and 2 bases respectively, with 15 bases between them. Per germline, CDR1 SEHNR and CDR2 FQNEAQ (reference sequence).